This T cell receptor (beta chain) was documented in a study of T-cell reconstitution after alpha-beta-depleted transplantation in children listed by TCRdb under 2016. In the study overall: The study quantitatively tracked T-cell immune reconstitution after TCRalphabeta/CD19-depleted allogeneic hematopoietic cell transplantation in children using TCR repertoire profiling.

This clonotype has just a few counts. The antigen this receptor binds is unknown. Base-call qualities are not available, and no considerably larger clone is one nucleotide away. Libraries were built with PCR. The sequencer was an Illumina HiSeq 2500. Molecular barcoding was employed in the preparation of TCR libraries, with unique molecular identifiers being used to normalize TCRbeta repertoire quantification. TCRdb reran the public reads through fastp at Q25 and MiXCR, keeping productive beta chains. Rows with one shared CDR3 protein collapse into an entry with the most common genes and DNA. The sample table holds about 500,000 distinct CDR3 sequences, of which around 10% were seen once. The ten largest clones represent 11% to 15% of the sample. What the work shows at the level of the full study, not this receptor alone: Apparently early alphabetaT-cell count recovery about two months after transplant reportedly relied on only several hundred rapidly expanded clones derived from non-depleted graft cells. Over subsequent months, a decline in hyperexpanded clone frequencies was noted, and after one year, T-cell counts and TCRbeta diversity were mostly ascribed to newly produced T cells. In some patients, the high TCRbeta diversity seen at day 60 was put down to recipient T cells and intrathymic progenitors that had survived conditioning.

What this sample's treatment or condition label stands for: allogeneic hematopoietic cell transplantation with graft depleted of TCRalphabeta T cells and CD19 B cells. The transplant recipients were children given TCRalphabeta/CD19-depleted allogeneic hematopoietic cell grafts. The V and J ends are trimmed by 5 bases and 0 bases, leaving 10 bases between them. CDR1 SGHNT and CDR2 YENEEA were looked up in the germline V gene. From cysteine to phenylalanine, the CDR3 is 14 amino acids long. Only the CDR3 DNA is retained, 42 bases long and in frame from the first base. The sequence came from a female patient aged 2 to 10 who had a stem cell transplant for aplastic anemia, so the T cells may come from the graft donor. Recombination connected TRBV11-3 to TRBJ1-1; too little of a D gene remains to name it. Source: PBMCs, mostly from graft donor cells, taken 180 days after TCRalphabeta/CD19-depleted stem cell transplant. The CDR3 has the sequence CASSPEWVNTEAFF. The nucleotide sequence reads as follows: TGTGCCAGCAGCCCAGAGTGGGTGAACACTGAAGCTTTCTTT.